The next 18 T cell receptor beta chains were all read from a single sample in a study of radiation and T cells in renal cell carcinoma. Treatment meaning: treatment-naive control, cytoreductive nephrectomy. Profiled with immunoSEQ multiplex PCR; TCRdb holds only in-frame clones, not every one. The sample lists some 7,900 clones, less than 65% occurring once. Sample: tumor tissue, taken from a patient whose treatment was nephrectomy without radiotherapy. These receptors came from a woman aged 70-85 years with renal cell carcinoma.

CDR3 nucleotides: TGTGCCAGTAGTATACAGGGGCCAAACGGCTACACCTTC. Its protein is CASSIQGPNGYTF. J is TRBJ1-2 and V is TRBV19; tentative D call: TRBD1 (6 bases). Per germline, CDR1 LNHDA and CDR2 SQIVND (reference sequence). The CDR3 has 13 residues. V was trimmed by 2 bases and J by 8 bases, leaving 12 bases between them. The full variable domain, rest sourced from reference TRBV19 and TRBJ1-2, is DGGITQSPKYLFRKEGQNVTLSCEQNLNHDAMYWYRQDPGQGLRLIYYSQIVNDFQKGDIAEGYSVSREKKESFPLTVTSAQKNPTAFYLCASSIQGPNGYTFGSGTRLTVV.

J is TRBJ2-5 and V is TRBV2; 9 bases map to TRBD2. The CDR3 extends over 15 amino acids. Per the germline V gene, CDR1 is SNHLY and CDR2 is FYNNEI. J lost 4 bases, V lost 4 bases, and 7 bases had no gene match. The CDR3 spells CASSVPAGGRETQYF. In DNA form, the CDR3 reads TGTGCCAGCAGTGTTCCCGCGGGGGGGAGAGAGACCCAGTACTTC.

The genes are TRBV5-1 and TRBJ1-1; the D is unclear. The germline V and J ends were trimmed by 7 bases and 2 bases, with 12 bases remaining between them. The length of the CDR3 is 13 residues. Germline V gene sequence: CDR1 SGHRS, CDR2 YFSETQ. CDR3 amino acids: CASARMENTEAFF. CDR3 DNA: TGCGCCAGCGCCAGGATGGAAAACACTGAAGCTTTCTTT.

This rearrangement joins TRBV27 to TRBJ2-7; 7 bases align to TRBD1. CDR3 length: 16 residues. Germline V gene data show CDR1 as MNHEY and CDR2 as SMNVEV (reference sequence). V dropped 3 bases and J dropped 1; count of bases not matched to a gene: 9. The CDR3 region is CASSFGDRVMSYEQYF. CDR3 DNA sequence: TGTGCCAGCAGTTTTGGTGACAGGGTAATGTCCTACGAGCAGTACTTC.

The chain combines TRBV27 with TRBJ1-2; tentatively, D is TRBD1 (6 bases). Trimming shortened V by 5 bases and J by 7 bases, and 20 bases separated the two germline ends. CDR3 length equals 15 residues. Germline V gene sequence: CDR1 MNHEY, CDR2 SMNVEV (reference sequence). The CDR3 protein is CASSAPSTGTRGYTF. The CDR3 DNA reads TGTGCCAGCAGTGCCCCCTCAACAGGGACCCGTGGCTACACCTTC.

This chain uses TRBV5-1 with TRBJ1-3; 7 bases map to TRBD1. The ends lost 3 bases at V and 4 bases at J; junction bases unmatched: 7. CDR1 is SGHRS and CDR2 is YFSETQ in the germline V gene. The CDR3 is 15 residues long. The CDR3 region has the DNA TGCGCCAGCAGCTCAACAGGGACAGAAGGAAACACCATATATTTT. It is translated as CASSSTGTEGNTIYF.

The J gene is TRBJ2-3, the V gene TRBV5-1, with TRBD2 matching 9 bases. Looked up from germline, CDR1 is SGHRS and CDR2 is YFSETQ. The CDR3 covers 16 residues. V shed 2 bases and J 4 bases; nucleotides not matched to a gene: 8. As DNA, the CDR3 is TGCGCCAGCAGCTTCGGAGCGGGGGGCGGTGCAGATACGCAGTATTTT. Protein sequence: CASSFGAGGGADTQYF.

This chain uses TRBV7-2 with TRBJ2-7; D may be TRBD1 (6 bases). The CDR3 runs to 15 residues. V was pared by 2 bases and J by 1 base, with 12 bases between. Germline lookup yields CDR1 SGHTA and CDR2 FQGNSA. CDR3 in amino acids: CASSLRGTGSYEQYF. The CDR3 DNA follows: TGTGCCAGCAGCTTAAGGGGGACGGGATCCTACGAGCAGTACTTC. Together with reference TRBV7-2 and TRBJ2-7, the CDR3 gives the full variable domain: GAGVSQSPSNKVTEKGKDVELRCDPISGHTALYWYRQSLGQGLEFLIYFQGNSAPDKSGLPSDRFSAERTGGSVSTLTIQRTQQEDSAVYLCASSLRGTGSYEQYFGPGTRLTVT.

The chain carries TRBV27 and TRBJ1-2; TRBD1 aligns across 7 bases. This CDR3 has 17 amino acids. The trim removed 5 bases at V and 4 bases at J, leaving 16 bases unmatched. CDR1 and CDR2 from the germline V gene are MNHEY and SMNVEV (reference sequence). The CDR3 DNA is TGTGCCAGCAGTACAAACCCGCGGGACAGAAACCTCTATGGCTACACCTTC. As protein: CASSTNPRDRNLYGYTF.

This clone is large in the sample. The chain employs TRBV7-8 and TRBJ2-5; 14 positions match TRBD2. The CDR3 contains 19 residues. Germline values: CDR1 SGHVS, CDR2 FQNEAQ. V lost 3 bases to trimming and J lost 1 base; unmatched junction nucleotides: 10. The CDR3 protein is CASSFPPGLAGVTQETQYF. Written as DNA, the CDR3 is TGTGCCAGCAGCTTCCCCCCGGGACTAGCGGGGGTCACCCAAGAGACCCAGTACTTC.

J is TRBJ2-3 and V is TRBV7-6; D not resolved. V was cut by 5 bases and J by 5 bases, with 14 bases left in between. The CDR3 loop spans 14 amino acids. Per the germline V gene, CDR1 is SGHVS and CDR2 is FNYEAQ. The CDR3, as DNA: TGTGCCAGCAGCCGCGCCGCGGCGCTAGATACGCAGTATTTT. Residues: CASSRAAALDTQYF.

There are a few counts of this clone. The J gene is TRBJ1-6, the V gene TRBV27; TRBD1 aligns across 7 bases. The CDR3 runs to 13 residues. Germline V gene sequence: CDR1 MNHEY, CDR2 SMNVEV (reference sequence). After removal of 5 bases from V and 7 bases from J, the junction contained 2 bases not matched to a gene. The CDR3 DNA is TGTGCCAGCAGTGACAGGGCAAATTCACCCCTCCACTTT. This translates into CASSDRANSPLHF.

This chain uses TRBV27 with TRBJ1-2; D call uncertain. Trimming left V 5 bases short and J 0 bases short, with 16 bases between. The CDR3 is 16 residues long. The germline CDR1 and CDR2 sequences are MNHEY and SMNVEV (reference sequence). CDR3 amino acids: CASSPAARIANYGYTF. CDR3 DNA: TGTGCCAGCAGTCCAGCCGCCCGGATAGCTAACTATGGCTACACCTTC.

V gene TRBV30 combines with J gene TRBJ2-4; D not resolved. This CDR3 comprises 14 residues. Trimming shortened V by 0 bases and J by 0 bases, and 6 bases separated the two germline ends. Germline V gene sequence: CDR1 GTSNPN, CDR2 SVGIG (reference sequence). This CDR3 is CAWSVDLAKNIQYF. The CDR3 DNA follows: TGTGCCTGGAGTGTAGACCTAGCCAAAAACATTCAGTACTTC.

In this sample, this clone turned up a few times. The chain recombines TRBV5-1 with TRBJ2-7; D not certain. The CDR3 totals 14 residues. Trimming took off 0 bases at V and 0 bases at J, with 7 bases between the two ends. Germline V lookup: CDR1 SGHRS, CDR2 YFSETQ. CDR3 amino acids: CASSLDAHSYEQYF. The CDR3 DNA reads TGCGCCAGCAGCTTGGACGCACACTCCTACGAGCAGTACTTC.

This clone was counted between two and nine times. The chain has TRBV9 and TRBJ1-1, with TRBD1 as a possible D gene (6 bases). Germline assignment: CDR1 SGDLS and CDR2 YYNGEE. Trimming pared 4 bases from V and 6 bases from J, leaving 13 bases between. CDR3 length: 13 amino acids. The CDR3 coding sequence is TGTGCCAGCAGCTCTATGGACAGATCTGAAGCTTTCTTT. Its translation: CASSSMDRSEAFF.

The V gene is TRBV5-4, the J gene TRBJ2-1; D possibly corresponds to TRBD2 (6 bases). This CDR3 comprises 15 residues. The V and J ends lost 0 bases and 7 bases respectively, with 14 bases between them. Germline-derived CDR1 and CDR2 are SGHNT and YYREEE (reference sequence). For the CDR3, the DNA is TGTGCCAGCAGCTTGGGCCTGGGGGGTACAAATGAGCAGTTCTTC. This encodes CASSLGLGGTNEQFF.

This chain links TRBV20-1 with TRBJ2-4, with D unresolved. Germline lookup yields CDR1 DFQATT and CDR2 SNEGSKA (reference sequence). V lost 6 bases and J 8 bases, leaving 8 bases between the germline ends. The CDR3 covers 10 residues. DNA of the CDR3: TGCAGTGCCTTATATGACATTCAGTACTTC. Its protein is CSALYDIQYF.